This T cell receptor (beta chain) was found in a study of post-analysis software for immune sequencing data. Study findings and constraints: In patients, TRBV5-6, TRBV5-1 and TRBV20-1 belonged to roughly five TRBV segments found more frequently than in controls. In multiple sclerosis, normalized Chao1 diversity was significantly below that of controls.

Germline loops: CDR1 MNHEY, CDR2 SVGEGT. The CDR3 is 12 residues long. The ends were cut back, 3 bases at V and 5 bases at J, with 5 bases in the middle. Comments on this clonotype: Its cognate antigen is unknown.

Unique molecular identifiers were present in the TCR beta cDNA libraries. From the PCR reads, TCRdb called clonotypes with MiXCR, one entry per CDR3 protein. The data show hundreds of thousands of distinct CDR3 sequences, with over 35% seen just once and roughly 12% held by the top ten. The receptor was isolated from a girl aged 10 to 17 with multiple sclerosis. Sequencing input: blood. The genes are TRBV6-2 or TRBV6-3 and TRBJ2-1; D uncertain. CDR3 in DNA: TGTGCCAGCAGTTATGTAAACAATGAGCAGTTCTTC. Translating it yields CASSYVNNEQFF.